Each of the 12 T cell receptor beta chains below was sequenced from the same sample in a study of CD8 T cells in Susac syndrome. Random-hexamer reverse transcription was applied to about 0.5 to 1 ug RNA. Via MiXCR, TCRdb re-called the immunoSEQ multiplex PCR reads, giving one row per CDR3 protein. The profile shows approximately 120,000 distinct CDR3 sequences, approximately 90% of them singletons. The specimen was CD8+ T cells from PBMCs. Receptors were obtained from a human donor with multiple sclerosis.

The chain is built from TRBV9 and TRBJ1-4; unclear D gene. The CDR3 has 14 amino acids. Trimming pared 4 bases from V and 7 bases from J, leaving 14 bases between. Looked up from germline, CDR1 is SGDLS and CDR2 is YYNGEE. Here the CDR3 DNA reads TGTGCCAGCAGCTCCCTCCTGGAAGCTGAAAAACTGTTTTTT. Translating it yields CASSSLLEAEKLFF.

The chain couples TRBV13 to TRBJ1-1, with TRBD1 matching over 7 bases. The germline V gene has CDR1 PRHDT and CDR2 FYEKMQ (reference sequence). CDR3 length equals 16 residues. With 4 bases clipped from V and 1 base from J, the junction kept 9 bases outside the gene matches. The CDR3 reads CASSSRSQGRNTEAFF. As DNA, the CDR3 is TGTGCCAGCAGCTCTCGGTCACAGGGGCGGAACACTGAAGCTTTCTTT.

This chain uses TRBV27 with TRBJ2-7, with D perhaps matching TRBD1 (6 bases). V was trimmed by 3 bases and J by 0 bases, leaving 15 bases between them. CDR3 length equals 16 residues. In germline, CDR1 is MNHEY, CDR2 SMNVEV (reference sequence). The CDR3, as DNA: TGTGCCAGCAGTTTCTCGCTGGGGGCCTTCTCCTACGAGCAGTACTTC. Amino acids: CASSFSLGAFSYEQYF.

The CDR3 here is CASSQDPNGRDEQFF. For the CDR3, the DNA is TGCGCCAGCAGCCAAGACCCCAACGGCCGGGATGAGCAGTTCTTC. The genes are TRBV4-3 and TRBJ2-1, with unresolved D. Per the germline V gene, CDR1 is LGHNA and CDR2 is YSLEER. The germline V and J ends were trimmed by 0 bases and 8 bases, with 14 bases remaining between them. The CDR3 is 15 residues long.

The chain links TRBV7-9 to TRBJ2-7; D possibly corresponds to TRBD2 (6 bases). CDR3 length equals 14 residues. Trimming removed 1 base from V and 3 bases from J, with 10 bases in between. Germline values: CDR1 SEHNR, CDR2 FQNEAQ (reference sequence). In nucleotides, the CDR3 is TGTGCCAGCAGCTTAGGCGGGGATGGCTACGAGCAGTACTTC. As protein: CASSLGGDGYEQYF.

This chain joins TRBV28 and TRBJ2-7; unclear D gene. The CDR3 is 13 residues long. The germline CDR1 and CDR2 sequences are MDHEN and SYDVKM. V was shortened by 3 bases and J by 0 bases, with 6 bases between the two germline ends. The CDR3 DNA is TGTGCCAGCAGTTTGTACAGCTCCTACGAGCAGTACTTC. It is translated as CASSLYSSYEQYF. The variable domain in full, with the rest retrieved from reference TRBV28 and TRBJ2-7, is DVKVTQSSRYLVKRTGEKVFLECVQDMDHENMFWYRQDPGLGLRLIYFSYDVKMKEKGDIPEGYSVSREKKERFSLILESASTNQTSMYLCASSLYSSYEQYFGPGTRLTVT.

The CDR3, as DNA: TGCAGCGGGCGGAACCCTCCGAACACTGAAGCTTTCTTT. It codes for CSGRNPPNTEAFF. The chain couples TRBV29-1 to TRBJ1-1; no reliable D call. The V end lost 7 bases, the J end lost 1 base, and 13 bases lay between the germline ends. Germline CDR1 and CDR2: SQVTM and ANQGSEA. This CDR3 is built from 13 residues.

The chain joins TRBV25-1 to TRBJ2-2; 11 nucleotides agree with TRBD1. Germline CDR1 is MGHDK and CDR2 is SYGVNS. With 6 bases clipped from V and 6 bases from J, the junction kept 3 bases outside the gene matches. CDR3 length: 14 residues. The CDR3 protein is CASSRDRGAGELFF. The CDR3 coding sequence is TGTGCCAGCAGCCGGGACAGGGGGGCCGGGGAGCTGTTTTTT.

The chain combines TRBV5-6 with TRBJ2-1; D is unresolved. V lost 2 bases to trimming and J lost 3 bases, with 6 bases between them. CDR3 size: 13 residues. CDR1 and CDR2 from the germline V gene are SGHDT and YYEEEE. CDR3 DNA: TGTGCCAGCAGCTTTGGGGACTACAATGAGCAGTTCTTC. Protein product: CASSFGDYNEQFF.

The chain couples TRBV5-6 to TRBJ2-2; D may be TRBD1 (5 bases). Germline CDR1 is SGHDT and CDR2 is YYEEEE. V was cut by 4 bases and J by 7 bases, with 20 bases left in between. This CDR3 region has 16 residues. The chain's CDR3 is CASSHKTADFDGELFF. The DNA of the CDR3 is TGTGCCAGCAGCCATAAGACAGCCGATTTTGACGGGGAGCTGTTTTTT.

The J gene is TRBJ2-1, the V gene TRBV3-1, with TRBD1 matching 7 bases. The CDR3 length is 13 residues. Per the germline V gene, CDR1 is LGHDT and CDR2 is YNNKEL (reference sequence). With 3 bases clipped from V and 7 bases from J, the junction kept 3 bases outside the gene matches. The CDR3 loop is CASSHTGQNEQFF. The CDR3 DNA reads as TGTGCCAGCAGCCACACGGGACAGAATGAGCAGTTCTTC.

The chain links TRBV27 to TRBJ1-2; the D gene is possibly TRBD1 (5 bases). Deletions cut 2 bases from V and 3 bases from J, with 19 bases between. CDR3 size: 17 residues. Germline V lookup: CDR1 MNHEY, CDR2 SMNVEV (reference sequence). As DNA, the CDR3 is TGTGCCAGCAGTTTAAGCCCCGACGGCTGGGGGTACTATGGCTACACCTTC. Protein sequence: CASSLSPDGWGYYGYTF.